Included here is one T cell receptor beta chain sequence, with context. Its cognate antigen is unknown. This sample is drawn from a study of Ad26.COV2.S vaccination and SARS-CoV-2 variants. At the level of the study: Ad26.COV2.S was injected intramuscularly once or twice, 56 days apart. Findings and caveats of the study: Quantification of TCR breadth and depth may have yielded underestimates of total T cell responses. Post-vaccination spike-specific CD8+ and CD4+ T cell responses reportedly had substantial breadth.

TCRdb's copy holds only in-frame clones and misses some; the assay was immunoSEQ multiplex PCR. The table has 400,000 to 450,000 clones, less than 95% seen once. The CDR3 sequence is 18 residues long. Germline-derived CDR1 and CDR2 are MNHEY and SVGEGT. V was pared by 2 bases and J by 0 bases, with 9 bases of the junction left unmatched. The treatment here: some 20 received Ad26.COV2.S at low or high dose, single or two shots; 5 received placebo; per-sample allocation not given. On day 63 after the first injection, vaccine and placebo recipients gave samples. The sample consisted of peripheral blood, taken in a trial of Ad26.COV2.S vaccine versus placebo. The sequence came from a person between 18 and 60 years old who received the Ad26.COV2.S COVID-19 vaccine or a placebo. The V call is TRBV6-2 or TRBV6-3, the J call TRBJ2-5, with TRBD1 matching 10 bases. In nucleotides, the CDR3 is TGTGCCAGCAGTTACGCCCGAGACAGGGGGCGATACCAAGAGACCCAGTACTTC. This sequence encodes CASSYARDRGRYQETQYF.